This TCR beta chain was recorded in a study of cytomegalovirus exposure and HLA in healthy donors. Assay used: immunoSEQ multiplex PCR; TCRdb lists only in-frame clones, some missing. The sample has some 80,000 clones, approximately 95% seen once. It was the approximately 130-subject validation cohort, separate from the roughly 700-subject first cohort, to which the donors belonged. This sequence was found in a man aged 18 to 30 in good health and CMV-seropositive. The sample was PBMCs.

The DNA for the CDR3 is TGTGCCTGGAGTCAGGGCAGGGCTGAAGCTTTCTTT. It specifies CAWSQGRAEAFF. This chain joins TRBV30 and TRBJ1-1; tentatively, D is TRBD1 (5 bases). The CDR3 has 12 amino acids. Per germline, CDR1 GTSNPN and CDR2 SVGIG (reference sequence). With 2 bases removed from V and 6 bases from J, the gap between germline ends came to 10 bases.